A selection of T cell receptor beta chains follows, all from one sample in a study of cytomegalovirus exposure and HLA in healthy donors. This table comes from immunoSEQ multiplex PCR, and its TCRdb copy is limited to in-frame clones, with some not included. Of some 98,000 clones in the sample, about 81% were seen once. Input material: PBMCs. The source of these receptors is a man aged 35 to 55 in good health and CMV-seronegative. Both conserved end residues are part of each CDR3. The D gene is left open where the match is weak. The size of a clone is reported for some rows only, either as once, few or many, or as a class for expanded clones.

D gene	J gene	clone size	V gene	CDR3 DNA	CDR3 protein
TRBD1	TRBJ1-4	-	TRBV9	TGTGCCAGCAGCGTGACGACAGGGACTAATGAAAAACTGTTTTTT	CASSVTTGTNEKLFF
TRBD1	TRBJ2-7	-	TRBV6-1	TGTGCCATCGGACAGGGGGCCTACGAGCAGTACTTC	CAIGQGAYEQYF
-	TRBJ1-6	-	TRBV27	TGTGCCAGCAGTTTCTATCAGGGCTCCTATAATTCACCCCTCCACTTT	CASSFYQGSYNSPLHF
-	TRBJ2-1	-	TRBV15	TGTGCCACCAGAGCAGAATACAGCTACAATGAGCAGTTCTTC	CATRAEYSYNEQFF
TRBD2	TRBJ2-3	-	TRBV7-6	TGTGCCAGCAGCTTAGGTAGCGGGGCCTACACAGATACGCAGTATTTT	CASSLGSGAYTDTQYF
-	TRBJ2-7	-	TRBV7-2	TGTGCCAGCAGCCTCGAGGCCACGCAGGGAATCTACGAGCAGTACTTC	CASSLEATQGIYEQYF
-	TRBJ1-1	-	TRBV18	TGTGCCAGCTCACCACCAATGAGGGACATGAACACTGAAGCTTTCTTT	CASSPPMRDMNTEAFF
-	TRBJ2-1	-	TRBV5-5	TGTGCCAGCAGCCCGGAGTCTTACAATGAGCAGTTCTTC	CASSPESYNEQFF
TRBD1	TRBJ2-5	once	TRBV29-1	TGCAGCGTCGCCGGGACAGGGGACCAGGATAGGTTGACCCAGTACTTC	CSVAGTGDQDRLTQYF
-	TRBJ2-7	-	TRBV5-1	TGCGCCAGCAGCTTGGCCCGAGTAGACAGGAGACCTTTGGAGCAGTACTTC	CASSLARVDRRPLEQYF
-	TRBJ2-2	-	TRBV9	TGTGCCAGCAGCGTAGGACAGCTTCTGAACACCGGGGAGCTGTTTTTT	CASSVGQLLNTGELFF
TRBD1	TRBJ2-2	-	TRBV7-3	TGTGCCAGCAGCTTAACAGGGGGCGGCGGGAACACCGGGGAGCTGTTTTTT	CASSLTGGGGNTGELFF
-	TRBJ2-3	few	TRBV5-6	TGTGCCAGCAGCTGGGGGCAGGGTAGCACAGATACGCAGTATTTT	CASSWGQGSTDTQYF
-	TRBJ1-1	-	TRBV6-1	TGTGCCACCAGGAGCGTTAGGATAGACACTGAAGCTTTCTTT	CATRSVRIDTEAFF
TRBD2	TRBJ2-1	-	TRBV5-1	TGCGCCAGCAGCAACGGACTAGCGGGGTGGGAGCAGTTCTTC	CASSNGLAGWEQFF
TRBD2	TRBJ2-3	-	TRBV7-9	TGTGCCAGCAGCACCGGGACTAGCGACACAGATACGCAGTATTTT	CASSTGTSDTDTQYF
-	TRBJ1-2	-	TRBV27	TGTGCCAGCAGACAGTTAACCGGCTATGGCTACACCTTC	CASRQLTGYGYTF
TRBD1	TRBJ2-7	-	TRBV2	TGTGCCAGCAGGACCCAGGGGGCCTACGAGCAGTACTTC	CASRTQGAYEQYF
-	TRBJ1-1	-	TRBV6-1	TGTGCCAGCAGTTCGGGCGTTGAGGGGGTCGAAGCTTTCTTT	CASSSGVEGVEAFF
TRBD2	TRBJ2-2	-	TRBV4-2	TGTGCCAGCAGCCATAATCTAGCGGGGGTCCTCACCGGGGAGCTGTTTTTT	CASSHNLAGVLTGELFF
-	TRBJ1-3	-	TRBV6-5	TGTGCCAGCAGTTCTACAGGGCAACCGTCAAACACCATATATTTT	CASSSTGQPSNTIYF
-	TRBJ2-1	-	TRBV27	TGTGCCAGCAGTTTATGGGGGCGGGAGCAGTTCTTC	CASSLWGREQFF
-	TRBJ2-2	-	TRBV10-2	TGCGCCATCCGAGACAGCACGAACACCGGGGAGCTGTTTTTT	CAIRDSTNTGELFF
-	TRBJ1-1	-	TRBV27	TGTGCCAGCAGCCCTCGGGGGAGTGGGACTGAAGCTTTCTTT	CASSPRGSGTEAFF
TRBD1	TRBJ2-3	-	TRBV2	TGTGCCAGCGAGGACAGGGGAGGCTCAGATACGCAGTATTTT	CASEDRGGSDTQYF
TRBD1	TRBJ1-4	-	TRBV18	TGTGCCAGCTCACCCAGGGGGCCGGGTGGCGAAACTAATGAAAAACTGTTTTTT	CASSPRGPGGETNEKLFF
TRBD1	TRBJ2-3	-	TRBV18	TGTGCCAGCCCCGGGACAGGGGGAGGATCAGATACGCAGTATTTT	CASPGTGGGSDTQYF
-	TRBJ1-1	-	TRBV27	TGTGCCAGCAGTTTGACACTGGGGAACACTGAAGCTTTCTTT	CASSLTLGNTEAFF
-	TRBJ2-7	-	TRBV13	TGTGCCAGCAGCTTACGGGGGTTTGGTTTCACTCACGAGCAGTACTTC	CASSLRGFGFTHEQYF
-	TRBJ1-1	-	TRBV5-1	TGCGCCAGCAGCTTACGAACAGGGACGATTTCTGAAGCTTTCTTT	CASSLRTGTISEAFF
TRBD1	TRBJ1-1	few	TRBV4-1	TGCGCCAGCAGCCAAGATATAGGACAGGGGGCGCGGGGTACTGAAGCTTTCTTT	CASSQDIGQGARGTEAFF
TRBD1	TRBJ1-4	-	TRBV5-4	TGTGCCAGCAGCCTGGGACAGGGGGCGCGTGAAAAACTGTTTTTT	CASSLGQGAREKLFF
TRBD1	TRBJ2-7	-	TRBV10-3	TGTGCCATCAGTAACCCACTGGGAGGGACAGGGGACTACGAGCAGTACTTC	CAISNPLGGTGDYEQYF
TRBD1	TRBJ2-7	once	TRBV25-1	TGTGCCAGCAGCCCATTCCTTGGGACAGGGGACGAGCAGTACTTC	CASSPFLGTGDEQYF
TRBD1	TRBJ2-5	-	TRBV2	TGTGCCAGCAGGAGGACAGGGGGCTACGGAGAGACCCAGTACTTC	CASRRTGGYGETQYF